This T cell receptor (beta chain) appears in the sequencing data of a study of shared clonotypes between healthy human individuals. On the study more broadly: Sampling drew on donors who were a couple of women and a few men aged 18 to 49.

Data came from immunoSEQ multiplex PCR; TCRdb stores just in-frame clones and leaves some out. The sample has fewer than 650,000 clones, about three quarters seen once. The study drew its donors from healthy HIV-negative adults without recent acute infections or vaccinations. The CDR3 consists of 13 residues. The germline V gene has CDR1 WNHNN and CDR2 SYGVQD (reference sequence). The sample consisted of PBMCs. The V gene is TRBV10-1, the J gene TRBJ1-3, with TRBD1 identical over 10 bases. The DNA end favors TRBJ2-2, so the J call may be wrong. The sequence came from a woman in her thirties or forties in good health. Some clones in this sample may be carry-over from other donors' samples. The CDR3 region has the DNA TGCGCCAGCCAGACAGGGGGCGGCGGGGAGCTGTTTTTT. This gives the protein CASQTGGGGELFF.